This TCR beta chain was sequenced for a study of shared clonotypes between healthy human individuals. V lost 4 bases to trimming and J lost 6 bases, with 14 bases between them. Per the germline V gene, CDR1 is SGHNT and CDR2 is YYREEE (reference sequence). CDR3 length equals 14 residues. Regarding the study as a whole: Rarefaction indicated that sorted-subset sequencing remained incomplete although depth was large. In this cohort, only blood was sampled, and tissue repertoires likely differ.

Comment on this clone: Its antigen is currently unknown.

Once extracted for a subset, genomic DNA was divided evenly among several immunoSEQ plates. Replicate PCRs run on sorted subsets employed 200 ng DNA, approximately 30,000 T cell genomes. The data were produced by immunoSEQ multiplex PCR, yet TCRdb's version contains in-frame clones alone and is incomplete. The sample consists of more than 150,000 clones, approximately 61% of them appearing once. The V call is TRBV5-4, the J call TRBJ1-5; D unclear. The receptor comes from a man aged 30 to 39 in good health. The specimen sequenced was memory CD4+ T cells sorted from blood. Subset described: CD45RA-negative fraction. The CDR3 bases are TGTGCCAGCAGCGAGGCCCCGGGGAGTCAGCCCCAGCATTTT. Protein sequence: CASSEAPGSQPQHF.